Each of the 29 T cell receptor beta chains below was sequenced from the same sample in a study of shared clonotypes between healthy human individuals (dated by TCRdb to the early 2020s). The library was generated by the immunoSEQ multiplex PCR assay. Sourced from immuneACCESS, this table was stored by TCRdb with only in-frame sequences that have V and J called. A share of the clones is absent; for the studies checked, an unresolved V gene accounts for under half, and the remainder has no known explanation. For this sample the table gives about 980,000 clones, of which less than 85% were detected only once. In total, the top ten clones hold around 1.4% of the sample. Material: memory CD4+ T cells sorted from blood. The cell subset or site label, read with the paper, signifies: CD45RA-negative fraction. All receptors derive from a man younger than 35 in good health.

Comment on this clone: One junction end does not reproduce the germline sequence, and a read error may be involved. The chain employs TRBV7-7 and TRBJ2-3; 7 positions match TRBD1. CDR1 is SSHAT and CDR2 is FNYEAQ in the germline V gene (reference sequence). The CDR3 consists of 15 residues. CDR3 region: CASSPLGTGTDTQYF. The CDR3 bases are TGTGCTAGCAGCCCATTGGGGACAGGCACAGATACGCAGTATTTT.

For the CDR3, the DNA is TGTGCCAGCAGTTCCCCTCCCGGCTCTGGGGCCAACGTCCTGACTTTC. Translating it yields CASSSPPGSGANVLTF. The chain carries TRBV28 and TRBJ2-6; D is undetermined. Trimming took 4 bases from V and 0 from J, leaving 10 bases between them. The CDR3 contains 16 residues. Germline V gives CDR1 MDHEN, CDR2 SYDVKM.

The genes are TRBV2 and TRBJ1-6; D is uncertain. The CDR3 extends over 18 amino acids. The V end was cut by 2 bases, the J end by 0 bases, with 14 bases between. Germline CDR1 SNHLY, CDR2 FYNNEI. DNA of the CDR3: TGTGCCAGCAGTGAATCGAGACACGGGAGCTCCTATAATTCACCCCTCCACTTT. Protein sequence: CASSESRHGSSYNSPLHF.

The J gene is TRBJ2-2, the V gene TRBV11-3; possibly TRBD1 for D (6 bases). The CDR3 length is 13 residues. Germline V CDR1 and CDR2: SGHNT, YENEEA. Trimming took off 5 bases at V and 7 bases at J, with 11 bases between the two ends. The CDR3 DNA reads as TGTGCCAGCAGCCCGGGACAAAACGGGGAGCTGTTTTTT. The encoded protein is CASSPGQNGELFF.

The chain joins TRBV5-1 to TRBJ2-3, with a weak D call TRBD2 (5 bases). Trimming shortened V by 1 base and J by 3 bases, and 15 bases separated the two germline ends. Germline CDR1 SGHRS, CDR2 YFSETQ. The CDR3 extends over 16 amino acids. The CDR3 spells CASSLKVGVRTDTQYF. CDR3 DNA sequence: TGCGCCAGCAGCTTGAAGGTCGGGGTTCGGACAGATACGCAGTATTTT. The variable domain in full, completed from reference TRBV5-1 and TRBJ2-3, reads KAGVTQTPRYLIKTRGQQVTLSCSPISGHRSVSWYQQTPGQGLQFLFEYFSETQRNKGNFPGRFSGRQFSNSRSEMNVSTLELGDSALYLCASSLKVGVRTDTQYFGPGTRLTVL.

This rearrangement joins TRBV6-1 to TRBJ2-5, with D perhaps matching TRBD2 (5 bases). The CDR3 totals 13 residues. Trimming took off 4 bases at V and 3 bases at J, with 9 bases between the two ends. Germline V gives CDR1 MNHNS, CDR2 SASEGT. The CDR3 nucleotides are TGTGCCAGCAGTGGGACTTTCAAAGAGACCCAGTACTTC. Translated, it gives CASSGTFKETQYF.

J is TRBJ2-7 and V is TRBV10-2, with TRBD2 identical over 7 bases. This CDR3 spans 12 amino acids. The ends lost 6 bases at V and 7 bases at J; junction bases unmatched: 6. Germline V gene sequence: CDR1 WSHSY, CDR2 SAAADI. The CDR3 nucleotides are TGCGCCAGCAGCGGGGTCGGGGGGGAGCAGTACTTC. Its protein is CASSGVGGEQYF.

The chain is built from TRBV6-5 and TRBJ2-2; D ambiguous. Germline V lookup: CDR1 MNHEY, CDR2 SVGAGI. The CDR3 length is 13 residues. Deletions cut 6 bases from V and 5 bases from J, with 10 bases between. CDR3 protein: CASSRGDTGELFF. The CDR3 DNA reads as TGTGCCAGCAGCCGCGGCGATACCGGGGAGCTGTTTTTT.

This chain joins TRBV7-2 and TRBJ1-2; 11 nucleotides line up with TRBD1. Looked up from germline, CDR1 is SGHTA and CDR2 is FQGNSA. The length of the CDR3 is 15 residues. The J segment lost 8 bases and the V segment lost 4 bases, leaving 9 bases of the junction unmatched. CDR3 loop: CASSSMMGQGVGYTF. The CDR3 DNA reads TGTGCCAGCAGCTCCATGATGGGACAGGGGGTGGGCTACACCTTC.

The rearrangement uses TRBV6-1 and TRBJ2-7, with 8 bases lining up with TRBD2. V trimming: 6 bases; J trimming: 0 bases; junction bases outside the gene matches: 4. Germline V gene sequence: CDR1 MNHNS, CDR2 SASEGT. The CDR3 sequence is 14 residues long. This chain's CDR3 is CASSSGGSSYEQYF. CDR3 bases: TGTGCCAGCAGCTCGGGAGGGAGCTCCTACGAGCAGTACTTC.

This chain joins TRBV5-1 and TRBJ2-3; possible D gene TRBD2, 6 bases. This CDR3 region has 16 residues. The germline V gene has CDR1 SGHRS and CDR2 YFSETQ. The V end was cut by 1 base, the J end by 3 bases, with 15 bases between. The CDR3 bases are TGCGCCAGCAGCTTGTTTGCTAGCGCGTCGACAGATACGCAGTATTTT. It translates to CASSLFASASTDTQYF.

The CDR3 here is CASSPREGPLYEQYF. The CDR3 DNA sequence: TGTGCCAGCAGTCCCAGGGAGGGGCCTCTCTACGAGCAGTACTTC. V gene TRBV27 combines with J gene TRBJ2-7; 7 bases fit TRBD2. V shed 5 bases and J 3 bases; nucleotides not matched to a gene: 10. The CDR3 length is 15 residues. Looked up from germline, CDR1 is MNHEY and CDR2 is SMNVEV (reference sequence).

The chain is built from TRBV13 and TRBJ1-1; a weak D match, TRBD1 (5 bases). CDR3 length: 14 residues. The germline gives CDR1 PRHDT, CDR2 FYEKMQ (reference sequence). Trimming removed 5 bases from V and 5 bases from J, with 15 bases in between. Here the CDR3 DNA reads TGTGCCAGCAGCCCCCGGGGCCAATGGACTGAAGCTTTCTTT. This encodes CASSPRGQWTEAFF.

This sequence joins TRBV6-4 and TRBJ2-3; TRBD2 aligns across 14 bases. Germline V gives CDR1 MRHNA, CDR2 SNTAGT. This CDR3 comprises 17 residues. The ends lost 6 bases at V and 9 bases at J; junction bases unmatched: 14. The CDR3 nucleotides read TGTGCCAGCAGCGGGACTAGCGGGGGCCCCGATCTGGGCACGCAGTATTTT. Amino acid sequence: CASSGTSGGPDLGTQYF.

The V gene is TRBV5-1, the J gene TRBJ2-1, with D uncertain. V was clipped by 5 bases and J by 7 bases, with 10 bases between them. The germline V gene encodes CDR1 SGHRS and CDR2 YFSETQ. The CDR3 is 12 residues long. This chain's CDR3 is CASRIDPNEQFF. The DNA of the CDR3 is TGCGCCAGCAGGATAGATCCTAATGAGCAGTTCTTC. Full variable domain (missing parts from reference TRBV5-1 and TRBJ2-1): KAGVTQTPRYLIKTRGQQVTLSCSPISGHRSVSWYQQTPGQGLQFLFEYFSETQRNKGNFPGRFSGRQFSNSRSEMNVSTLELGDSALYLCASRIDPNEQFFGPGTRLTVL.

This clone occurred many times. The chain joins TRBV7-9 to TRBJ1-3, with D possibly TRBD1 on 5 matching bases. Trimming removed 5 bases at V and 2 bases at J, with 22 bases between. This CDR3 is 18 amino acids long. Germline-derived CDR1 and CDR2 are SEHNR and FQNEAQ (reference sequence). CDR3 DNA: TGTGCCAGCAGCCCCCAAAAACCGGGACCCCAGCCTGGAAACACCATATATTTT. Translated: CASSPQKPGPQPGNTIYF. Full variable domain (outside the CDR3, taken from reference TRBV7-9 and TRBJ1-3): DTGVSQNPRHKITKRGQNVTFRCDPISEHNRLYWYRQTLGQGPEFLTYFQNEAQLEKSRLLSDRFSAERPKGSFSTLEIQRTEQGDSAMYLCASSPQKPGPQPGNTIYFGEGSWLTVV.

This clone was counted between two and nine times. The rearrangement links TRBV10-2 to TRBJ1-5; D is unresolved. This CDR3 is built from 15 residues. Germline V gene lookup returns CDR1 WSHSY and CDR2 SAAADI. Between the trimmed V and J ends, which lost 4 bases and 0 bases, there was a span of 10 bases. The CDR3 DNA sequence: TGCGCCAGCAGTGTTAGGGCTGATAGCAATCAGCCCCAGCATTTT. Translation gives CASSVRADSNQPQHF.

The DNA of the CDR3 is TGTGCCAGCTCACCAGGACAGCGGTATGAAGGCACTGAAGCTTTCTTT. Protein sequence: CASSPGQRYEGTEAFF. This chain uses TRBV18 with TRBJ1-1; weak D call: TRBD1 (6 bases). Trimming removed 2 bases from V and 4 bases from J, with 17 bases in between. Germline V gives CDR1 KGHSH, CDR2 LQKENI. The CDR3 sequence is 16 residues long. The full variable domain, completed using reference TRBV18 and TRBJ1-1, is NAGVMQNPRHLVRRRGQEARLRCSPMKGHSHVYWYRQLPEEGLKFMVYLQKENIIDESGMPKERFSAEFPKEGPSILRIQQVVRGDSAAYFCASSPGQRYEGTEAFFGQGTRLTVV.

This sequence joins TRBV10-3 and TRBJ1-3; D is uncertain. The CDR3 runs 12 residues. CDR1 is ENHRY and CDR2 is SYGVKD in the germline V gene. The germline V and J ends were trimmed by 10 bases and 4 bases, with 11 bases remaining between them. CDR3 sequence: CATVAGGNTIYF. The CDR3 nucleotides read TGTGCCACCGTGGCCGGCGGAAACACCATATATTTT.

As regards this clone: Other nucleotide sequences from this sample produce the same CDR3. J is TRBJ1-1 and V is TRBV30; D gene uncertain. V lost 3 bases, J lost 0 bases, and 5 bases lay in between. There are 12 residues in the CDR3. Per the germline V gene, CDR1 is GTSNPN and CDR2 is SVGIG (reference sequence). CDR3 region: CAWSQMNTEAFF. DNA of the CDR3: TGTGCCTGGAGCCAAATGAACACTGAAGCTTTCTTT. The entire variable domain, with the rest obtained from reference TRBV30 and TRBJ1-1, is as follows: SQTIHQWPATLVQPVGSPLSLECTVEGTSNPNLYWYRQAAGRGLQLLFYSVGIGQISSEVPQNLSASRPQDRQFILSSKKLLLSDSGFYLCAWSQMNTEAFFGQGTRLTVV.

J is TRBJ1-4 and V is TRBV5-1, with TRBD1 matching over 8 bases. Trimming took 4 bases from V and 8 from J; bases not matched to a gene: 10. CDR1 and CDR2 (germline): SGHRS, YFSETQ. The CDR3 length is 15 residues. CDR3 sequence (DNA): TGCGCCAGCAGCCGAGACGGGACAGGAGGCGAAAAACTGTTTTTT. Encoded protein: CASSRDGTGGEKLFF.

The rearrangement joins TRBV15 to TRBJ2-6; 7 bases align to TRBD1. This CDR3 has 16 residues. The V gene's germline CDR1 is LNHNV and CDR2 YYDKDF (reference sequence). The trim removed 0 bases at V and 2 bases at J, leaving 1 base unmatched. In nucleotides, the CDR3 is TGTGCCACCAGCAGAGAAAGGGGGCCTGGGGCCAACGTCCTGACTTTC. It encodes CATSRERGPGANVLTF.

This clone was counted ten times or more. The chain has TRBV2 and TRBJ1-5; 9 nucleotides match TRBD1. Germline CDR1 reads SNHLY; CDR2 reads FYNNEI. The V and J ends lost 2 bases and 2 bases, in that order; junction bases with no gene match: 1. The CDR3 totals 15 residues. The CDR3 coding sequence is TGTGCCAGCAGTGAAAGGACAGGGGGCAATCAGCCCCAGCATTTT. As protein: CASSERTGGNQPQHF.

The chain combines TRBV6-6 with TRBJ2-7, with TRBD1 as a possible D gene (5 bases). V dropped 6 bases and J dropped 4 bases, with 10 bases sitting between them. The CDR3 spans 12 residues. Germline values: CDR1 MNHNY, CDR2 SVGAGI (reference sequence). The CDR3 DNA is TGTGCCAGCAGGCAGGGCAATTACGAGCAGTACTTC. Translating it yields CASRQGNYEQYF.

The chain carries TRBV30 and TRBJ2-7; D remains unclear. Trimming shortened V by 2 bases and J by 2 bases, and 13 bases separated the two germline ends. The CDR3 is 14 residues long. Germline CDR1 and CDR2: GTSNPN and SVGIG (reference sequence). CDR3 residues: CAWSFAGRTYEQYF. The CDR3 nucleotides read TGTGCCTGGAGTTTCGCCGGACGGACCTACGAGCAGTACTTC.

The chain couples TRBV5-1 to TRBJ1-2; tentative D call: TRBD1 (6 bases). The CDR3 has 15 residues. Trimming removed 4 bases at V and 2 bases at J, with 15 bases between. Per the germline V gene, CDR1 is SGHRS and CDR2 is YFSETQ. The CDR3 sequence is CASSPRTEENYGYTF. In nucleotides, the CDR3 is TGCGCCAGCAGCCCTCGGACAGAAGAGAACTATGGCTACACCTTC.

In this sample, this clone turned up once. The CDR3, as DNA: TGTGCCACCCAGACTCAAGGGGGTGGCACCGGGGAGCTGTTTTTT. Its protein product is CATQTQGGGTGELFF. V and J are TRBV15 and TRBJ2-2; a possible D gene is TRBD1 (6 bases). The V end lost 8 bases, the J end lost 4 bases, and 17 bases lay between the germline ends. The germline V gene has CDR1 LNHNV and CDR2 YYDKDF (reference sequence). CDR3 length: 15 residues.

The chain combines TRBV30 with TRBJ2-7, with 10 bases identical to TRBD1. The germline CDR1 and CDR2 sequences are GTSNPN and SVGIG (reference sequence). The CDR3 spans 14 residues. V shed 2 bases, J shed 8 bases, and the junction held 9 bases outside the gene matches. CDR3 nucleotide sequence: TGTGCCTGGAGTACCCCGGGACAGGGGACCAAGCAGTACTTC. Its translation is CAWSTPGQGTKQYF.

V usage is TRBV2 and J usage is TRBJ1-1; D gene ambiguous. This CDR3 spans 12 amino acids. The germline V and J ends were trimmed by 4 bases and 0 bases, with 3 bases remaining between them. Per germline, CDR1 SNHLY and CDR2 FYNNEI. CDR3 loop: CASSVMNTEAFF. CDR3 sequence (DNA): TGTGCCAGCAGTGTCATGAACACTGAAGCTTTCTTT.